A selection of T cell receptor beta chains follows, all from one sample in a study of T-cell memory formation after mild COVID-19. Each CDR3 protein gets one entry after TCRdb re-called the 5' RACE reads with MiXCR. The sample shows hundreds of thousands of distinct CDR3 sequences, roughly 15% of them seen only once. The sample comprised PBMCs or a T cell subset sorted from them (not recorded which). The source of these receptors is a man between 18 and 35 years old who had mild COVID-19 (a few samples of this study predate the infection). Cell type and time point are not known. Each CDR3 is given with its conserved first and last residue. The D gene is left open where the match is weak. For some rows the clone size is stated as once, few or many, or as a class when expanded; others skip it.

J gene: TRBJ2-7
V gene: TRBV19
clone size: NA
D gene: TRBD1
CDR3 protein: CASSPGTDPYEQYF
CDR3 DNA: TGTGCCAGCTCTCCCGGGACAGACCCCTACGAGCAGTACTTC

J gene: TRBJ2-3
V gene: TRBV5-1
clone size: few
D gene: NA
CDR3 protein: CASSLQDSGADTQYF
CDR3 DNA: TGCGCCAGCAGCTTGCAGGATAGCGGAGCAGATACGCAGTATTTT

J gene: TRBJ2-1
V gene: TRBV7-2
clone size: NA
D gene: NA
CDR3 protein: CASSFGGLSYNEQFF
CDR3 DNA: TGTGCCAGCAGCTTCGGGGGGCTCTCCTACAATGAGCAGTTCTTC

J gene: TRBJ1-5
V gene: TRBV20-1
clone size: few
D gene: NA
CDR3 protein: CSATNIIRQAPNQPQHF
CDR3 DNA: TGCAGTGCTACAAATATCATACGACAGGCGCCTAATCAGCCCCAGCATTTT

J gene: TRBJ1-2
V gene: TRBV7-2
clone size: few
D gene: NA
CDR3 protein: CASSWLYGYTF
CDR3 DNA: TGTGCCAGCAGCTGGCTCTATGGCTACACCTTC

J gene: TRBJ2-3
V gene: TRBV6-5
clone size: NA
D gene: NA
CDR3 protein: CASSYSVGGTVTDTQYF
CDR3 DNA: TGTGCCAGCAGTTACTCAGTGGGGGGAACGGTCACAGATACGCAGTATTTT

J gene: TRBJ2-3
V gene: TRBV4-1
clone size: few
D gene: NA
CDR3 protein: CASSQKGGSTDTQYF
CDR3 DNA: TGCGCCAGCAGCCAGAAGGGGGGGAGCACAGATACGCAGTATTTT

J gene: TRBJ2-3
V gene: TRBV4-3
clone size: NA
D gene: NA
CDR3 protein: CASSQARGTDTQYF
CDR3 DNA: TGCGCCAGCAGCCAAGCCCGGGGCACAGATACGCAGTATTTT

J gene: TRBJ2-5
V gene: TRBV6-2/TRBV6-3
clone size: few
D gene: NA
CDR3 protein: CASSYSFQETQYF
CDR3 DNA: TGTGCCAGCAGTTACTCGTTCCAAGAGACCCAGTACTTC

J gene: TRBJ1-5
V gene: TRBV7-2
clone size: few
D gene: NA
CDR3 protein: CASSLWAAPEQPQHF
CDR3 DNA: TGTGCCAGCAGCTTATGGGCCGCCCCGGAGCAGCCCCAGCATTTT

J gene: TRBJ1-6
V gene: TRBV3-1
clone size: NA
D gene: NA
CDR3 protein: CASSQVGARSPLHF
CDR3 DNA: TGTGCCAGCAGCCAAGTAGGGGCCCGATCACCCCTCCACTTT

J gene: TRBJ2-3
V gene: TRBV4-1
clone size: few
D gene: TRBD1
CDR3 protein: CASSLATGRGTQYF
CDR3 DNA: TGCGCCAGCAGCCTGGCGACAGGGCGAGGTACGCAGTATTTT

J gene: TRBJ1-2
V gene: TRBV18
clone size: few
D gene: TRBD1
CDR3 protein: CASSTGGSGYGYTF
CDR3 DNA: TGTGCCAGCTCGACAGGGGGTAGCGGCTATGGCTACACCTTC

J gene: TRBJ1-2
V gene: TRBV29-1
clone size: NA
D gene: TRBD1
CDR3 protein: CSGTGTADGMGYTF
CDR3 DNA: TGCAGCGGGACTGGGACAGCCGACGGTATGGGCTACACCTTC

J gene: TRBJ1-1
V gene: TRBV20-1
clone size: NA
D gene: NA
CDR3 protein: CSARRGGTEAFF
CDR3 DNA: TGCAGTGCTCGTCGGGGCGGCACTGAAGCTTTCTTT

J gene: TRBJ1-1
V gene: TRBV6-6
clone size: few
D gene: NA
CDR3 protein: CASSYVSFSEAFF
CDR3 DNA: TGTGCCAGCAGTTACGTTAGTTTCTCTGAAGCTTTCTTT

J gene: TRBJ2-1
V gene: TRBV18
clone size: many
D gene: TRBD1
CDR3 protein: CASSSRQGINEQFF
CDR3 DNA: TGTGCCAGCTCATCAAGACAGGGGATTAATGAGCAGTTCTTC

J gene: TRBJ1-2
V gene: TRBV6-5
clone size: NA
D gene: NA
CDR3 protein: CASSYGRARYGYTF
CDR3 DNA: TGTGCCAGCAGTTACGGCAGAGCCCGTTATGGCTACACCTTC

J gene: TRBJ2-1
V gene: TRBV30
clone size: few
D gene: NA
CDR3 protein: CAWIDNEQFF
CDR3 DNA: TGTGCCTGGATCGACAATGAGCAGTTCTTC

J gene: TRBJ2-1
V gene: TRBV12-5
clone size: NA
D gene: NA
CDR3 protein: CASGPGINEQFF
CDR3 DNA: TGTGCTAGTGGTCCGGGTATCAATGAGCAGTTCTTC

J gene: TRBJ1-3
V gene: TRBV19
clone size: NA
D gene: NA
CDR3 protein: CATTEGNTIYF
CDR3 DNA: TGTGCCACCACTGAGGGAAACACCATATATTTT

J gene: TRBJ1-1
V gene: TRBV6-5
clone size: NA
D gene: TRBD1
CDR3 protein: CASSYSYLLQGTEAFF
CDR3 DNA: TGTGCCAGCAGTTACTCCTACCTTTTACAGGGGACTGAAGCTTTCTTT

J gene: TRBJ2-7
V gene: TRBV7-6
clone size: few
D gene: NA
CDR3 protein: CASSTRNYEQYF
CDR3 DNA: TGTGCCAGCAGTACTAGGAACTACGAGCAGTACTTC

J gene: TRBJ2-3
V gene: TRBV7-2
clone size: few
D gene: TRBD2
CDR3 protein: CASSLGWGRADTQYF
CDR3 DNA: TGTGCCAGCAGCTTAGGTTGGGGGAGGGCAGATACGCAGTATTTT

J gene: TRBJ2-1
V gene: TRBV12-3/TRBV12-4
clone size: NA
D gene: TRBD2
CDR3 protein: CASSLSVPSGGNEQFF
CDR3 DNA: TGTGCCAGCAGTTTAAGTGTGCCTAGCGGGGGAAATGAGCAGTTCTTC

J gene: TRBJ2-7
V gene: TRBV7-9
clone size: NA
D gene: NA
CDR3 protein: CASSLVDSTYEQYF
CDR3 DNA: TGTGCCAGCAGCTTAGTCGACAGTACCTACGAGCAGTACTTC

J gene: TRBJ2-3
V gene: TRBV12-3/TRBV12-4
clone size: NA
D gene: NA
CDR3 protein: CASSFVGDTQYF
CDR3 DNA: TGTGCCAGCAGTTTTGTGGGGGATACGCAGTATTTT

J gene: TRBJ2-5
V gene: TRBV29-1
clone size: NA
D gene: NA
CDR3 protein: CSKTISSQETQYF
CDR3 DNA: TGCAGCAAGACTATCTCGTCCCAAGAGACCCAGTACTTC

J gene: TRBJ2-1
V gene: TRBV11-2
clone size: few
D gene: NA
CDR3 protein: CACRRPTYNEQFF
CDR3 DNA: TGTGCCTGCAGGCGTCCTACCTACAATGAGCAGTTCTTC

J gene: TRBJ1-6
V gene: TRBV4-1
clone size: few
D gene: TRBD1
CDR3 protein: CASSRVQGANSPLHF
CDR3 DNA: TGCGCCAGCAGCCGGGTACAGGGGGCGAATTCACCCCTCCACTTT

J gene: TRBJ2-2
V gene: TRBV29-1
clone size: once
D gene: NA
CDR3 protein: CSVVPGFANTGELFF
CDR3 DNA: TGCAGCGTTGTCCCGGGGTTCGCGAACACCGGGGAGCTGTTTTTT